Listed below are T cell receptor beta chains from one sample, sequenced in a study of T cell responses to AZD1222 COVID-19 vaccine. Profiling relied on immunoSEQ multiplex PCR, and the TCRdb table lists in-frame clones only, not all of them. The sample lists approximately 82,000 clones, around 90% occurring once. The sample in question was peripheral blood, obtained 28 days after the second AZD1222 dose. These receptors all come from an adult who received the AZD1222 COVID-19 vaccine. The CDR3 runs from the conserved cysteine through the conserved F or W. Each record gives: J gene, clone size, V gene, D gene, CDR3 DNA, CDR3 protein. The D gene is left open where the match is weak. A clone size is listed for some rows: how often the clone was seen (once, few, many), or a class if it is expanded.

TRBJ2-1	-	TRBV5-1	-	TGCGCCAGCAGCCAAACTAGCTCTACCTCCTACAATGAGCAGTTCTTC	CASSQTSSTSYNEQFF
TRBJ2-5	-	TRBV19	-	TGTGCCAGTAGTATTGGCAGGGCGCAAGAGACCCAGTACTTC	CASSIGRAQETQYF
TRBJ1-5	-	TRBV19	TRBD1	TGTGCCAGTAGTCTAAGGACAGGCCTTAGCAATCAGCCCCAGCATTTT	CASSLRTGLSNQPQHF
TRBJ2-7	-	TRBV5-1	TRBD2	TGCGCCAGCAGCGCAACCACTAGCGGGGGGGCCTCCTACGAGCAGTACTTC	CASSATTSGGASYEQYF
TRBJ2-1	-	TRBV15	-	TGTGCCACCAGCAGAGGACTAGTGGATTCGGACAATGAGCAGTTCTTC	CATSRGLVDSDNEQFF
TRBJ2-1	-	TRBV7-2	-	TGTGCCAGCAGCTTAGGGGGGGGCGCCTACAATGAGCAGTTCTTC	CASSLGGGAYNEQFF
TRBJ2-1	-	TRBV6-5	TRBD2	TGTGCCTCCCTTGGGGGACTAAATGAGCAGTTCTTC	CASLGGLNEQFF
TRBJ2-2	-	TRBV5-6	TRBD1	TGTGCCAGCAGCTTCGGACAGGGGGTTCGGACCGGGGAGCTGTTTTTT	CASSFGQGVRTGELFF
TRBJ1-2	-	TRBV28	-	TGTGCCAGCAGTTTAGCACTCTATAACTATGGCTACACCTTC	CASSLALYNYGYTF
TRBJ2-1	once	TRBV30	-	TGTGCCTGGAATGGGATGCCCTTTCCCAATGAGCAGTTCTTC	CAWNGMPFPNEQFF
TRBJ1-3	-	TRBV5-1	-	TGCGCCAGCAGCTTGGCCGGGGGCTCTGGAAACACCATATATTTT	CASSLAGGSGNTIYF
TRBJ1-2	-	TRBV12-5	-	TGTGCTAGTGGTTTTGGTACCCCCCGGACAAGTAACTATGGCTACACCTTC	CASGFGTPRTSNYGYTF
TRBJ1-6	once	TRBV2	-	TGTGCCAGCAGTGACGAAGGTGACTCACCCCTCCACTTT	CASSDEGDSPLHF
TRBJ2-3	-	TRBV11-3	TRBD2	TGTGCCAGCAGCCGAGAAGCGGGGGGAGGGCTAGATACGCAGTATTTT	CASSREAGGGLDTQYF
TRBJ1-2	-	TRBV5-1	-	TGCGCCAGCAGCCTAAAGGGACACGAGGGCTACACCTTC	CASSLKGHEGYTF
TRBJ2-2	-	TRBV5-1	-	TGCGCCAGCGGACATACGAACACCGGGGAGCTGTTTTTT	CASGHTNTGELFF
TRBJ2-3	-	TRBV29-1	-	TGCACCACGTTGGAGCTTACAGCGGATACGCAGTATTTT	CTTLELTADTQYF
TRBJ1-1	-	TRBV28	-	TGTGCCAGCAGTTCACCCCGGGGGAACACTGAAGCTTTCTTT	CASSSPRGNTEAFF
TRBJ2-2	once	TRBV5-1	-	TGCGCCAGCAGCCTACAGAACACCGGGGAGCTGTTTTTT	CASSLQNTGELFF
TRBJ1-1	-	TRBV7-8	-	TGTGCCAGCAGCTTAGTTGGAAAGAAAGGGGCAGTGGAGACTGAAGCTTTCTTT	CASSLVGKKGAVETEAFF
TRBJ2-3	-	TRBV4-2	-	TGTGCCAGCAGCCCACTAAGCACAGATACGCAGTATTTT	CASSPLSTDTQYF
TRBJ1-2	once	TRBV5-1	TRBD1	TGCGCCAGCAGCTTGGAGGGACAGGGTGTTGGCTACACCTTC	CASSLEGQGVGYTF
TRBJ1-2	-	TRBV9	-	TGTGCCAGCAGCGTTGACCCGGCGTCTACTATTAGATACACCTTC	CASSVDPASTIRYTF
TRBJ1-6	-	TRBV10-3	-	TGTGCCATCAGAAACTCCTATAATTCACCCCTCCACTTT	CAIRNSYNSPLHF
TRBJ1-2	-	TRBV2	TRBD1	TGTGCCAGCAGCCGAACCGGGACAGCGGGGGGCTACACCTTC	CASSRTGTAGGYTF
TRBJ2-3	-	TRBV7-2	-	TGTGCCAGCAGCTTAAGTCTAGCAGTAGGGGGGGATACGCAGTATTTT	CASSLSLAVGGDTQYF
TRBJ2-2	-	TRBV7-8	-	TGTGCCAGCAGCTTAGAGACCCGTCATCTTATTACCGGGGAGCTGTTTTTT	CASSLETRHLITGELFF
TRBJ1-5	-	TRBV4-1	-	TGCGCCAGCAGCCAAGATGGGCGCAATCAGCCCCAGCATTTT	CASSQDGRNQPQHF
TRBJ1-6	few	TRBV7-9	TRBD1	TGTGCCAGCAGCTTCGGGACAGGGTTCTATAATTCACCCCTCCACTTT	CASSFGTGFYNSPLHF